A single sample gave rise to the 15 T cell receptor beta chains below, sequenced in a study of cytomegalovirus exposure and HLA in healthy donors. PCR amplification relied on 60 Vbeta primers (plus 13 Jbeta primers). Method: immunoSEQ multiplex PCR; TCRdb's copy keeps in-frame clones and lacks some. The profile shows some 150,000 clones, 65% to 85% of them singletons. The source material was PBMCs. These receptors all come from a woman aged 45-59 years in good health and CMV-seropositive.

The chain joins TRBV6-5 to TRBJ1-4; perhaps TRBD1 as D (6 bases). Germline CDR1 MNHEY, CDR2 SVGAGI. V lost 7 bases to trimming and J lost 8 bases, with 20 bases between them. CDR3 size: 15 residues. CDR3: CASNSLQGFREKLFF. In nucleotides, the CDR3 is TGTGCCAGCAACTCACTACAGGGATTTCGGGAAAAACTGTTTTTT.

The rearrangement joins TRBV5-1 to TRBJ2-1; 15 nucleotides align to TRBD2. CDR1 and CDR2 (germline): SGHRS, YFSETQ. After removal of 4 bases from V and 8 bases from J, the junction contained 13 bases not matched to a gene. This CDR3 is 18 amino acids long. As DNA, the CDR3 is TGCGCCAGCAGCCCGGTCCCGGGACTAGCGGGAGGCGGTCATGAGCAGTTCTTC. It is translated as CASSPVPGLAGGGHEQFF.

The V and J genes are TRBV7-6 and TRBJ1-4; D gene uncertain. Trimming removed 5 bases at V and 11 bases at J, with 9 bases between. The CDR3 length is 11 residues. The germline gives CDR1 SGHVS, CDR2 FNYEAQ. The CDR3 sequence is CASSTGQKLFF. In DNA, the CDR3 is TGTGCCAGCAGCACTGGGCAGAAACTGTTTTTT. Drawing the rest from reference TRBV7-6 and TRBJ1-4, the complete variable domain is GAGVSQSPRYKVTKRGQDVALRCDPISGHVSLYWYRQALGQGPEFLTYFNYEAQQDKSGLPNDRFSAERPEGSISTLTIQRTEQRDSAMYRCASSTGQKLFFGSGTQLSVL.

The rearrangement joins TRBV2 to TRBJ2-5; 16 nucleotides line up with TRBD2. This CDR3 has 17 residues. The germline V gene has CDR1 SNHLY and CDR2 FYNNEI. J lost 4 bases, V lost 6 bases, and 8 bases had no gene match. In nucleotides, the CDR3 is TGTGCCAGCAGCCCGGGACTAGCGGGAGGGCCGGGAGAGACCCAGTACTTC. Translating it yields CASSPGLAGGPGETQYF.

This sequence joins TRBV27 and TRBJ1-4; D gene ambiguous. V was trimmed by 5 bases and J by 5 bases, leaving 15 bases between them. This CDR3 is built from 15 residues. CDR1 MNHEY and CDR2 SMNVEV come from the germline V gene (reference sequence). CDR3 nucleotides: TGTGCCAGCAGTCCATTCACAGCTTGGAATGAAAAACTGTTTTTT. It codes for CASSPFTAWNEKLFF.

This chain joins TRBV7-2 and TRBJ2-1, with D tentatively TRBD2 (5 bases). The germline V gene encodes CDR1 SGHTA and CDR2 FQGNSA. This CDR3 is 14 amino acids long. The V and J ends lost 6 bases and 7 bases respectively, with 16 bases between them. Here the CDR3 reads CASRPTGMPNEQFF. CDR3 coding DNA: TGTGCCAGCAGACCCACGGGGATGCCGAATGAGCAGTTCTTC.

The chain uses TRBV11-3 and TRBJ2-3; possible D gene TRBD1, 6 bases. V was clipped by 2 bases and J by 2 bases, with 8 bases between them. Germline CDR1 is SGHNT and CDR2 is YENEEA. The CDR3 length is 14 residues. In DNA form, the CDR3 reads TGTGCCAGCAGCTTACCAGGGGTCACAGATACGCAGTATTTT. Translation: CASSLPGVTDTQYF. The complete variable domain, with remaining parts taken from reference TRBV11-3 and TRBJ2-3, reads EAGVVQSPRYKIIEKKQPVAFWCNPISGHNTLYWYLQNLGQGPELLIRYENEEAVDDSQLPKDRFSAERLKGVDSTLKIQPAELGDSAVYLCASSLPGVTDTQYFGPGTRLTVL.

The chain combines TRBV30 with TRBJ1-3; D not certain. Trimming cost V 0 bases and J 7 bases, with 10 bases left between them. CDR1 is GTSNPN and CDR2 is SVGIG in the germline V gene (reference sequence). CDR3 length equals 13 residues. The CDR3 coding sequence is TGTGCCTGGAGTGTTGTACCGGGGAACACCATATATTTT. This sequence encodes CAWSVVPGNTIYF.

This sequence joins TRBV30 and TRBJ1-3; 7 nucleotides align to TRBD1. J was trimmed by 4 bases and V by 3 bases; bases with no gene match: 6. Germline lookup yields CDR1 GTSNPN and CDR2 SVGIG (reference sequence). The CDR3 sequence is 14 residues long. DNA for the CDR3: TGTGCCTGGAGCCGAGGGACAGCCGGAAACACCATATATTTT. Its translation: CAWSRGTAGNTIYF.

The chain has TRBV5-1 and TRBJ2-7; TRBD1 aligns across 10 bases. Germline V CDR1 and CDR2: SGHRS, YFSETQ. The trim removed 4 bases at V and 8 bases at J, leaving 9 bases unmatched. The length of the CDR3 is 14 residues. In DNA, the CDR3 is TGCGCCAGCAGCCCCGGGACAGGGGTCGAGAAGCAGTACTTC. Its protein is CASSPGTGVEKQYF.

The chain uses TRBV19 and TRBJ2-1, with 10 nucleotides matching TRBD2. Germline CDR1 LNHDA, CDR2 SQIVND (reference sequence). This CDR3 is 16 amino acids long. J gave up 7 bases and V 4 bases, and 10 bases lay outside the gene matches. CDR3 amino acids: CASSNERGGRGNEQFF. The DNA of the CDR3 is TGTGCCAGTAGTAACGAGCGGGGGGGCCGGGGGAATGAGCAGTTCTTC. The variable domain in full, completed from reference TRBV19 and TRBJ2-1, reads DGGITQSPKYLFRKEGQNVTLSCEQNLNHDAMYWYRQDPGQGLRLIYYSQIVNDFQKGDIAEGYSVSREKKESFPLTVTSAQKNPTAFYLCASSNERGGRGNEQFFGPGTRLTVL.

This chain joins TRBV5-1 and TRBJ2-1; TRBD2 agrees at 12 bases. The germline V gene encodes CDR1 SGHRS and CDR2 YFSETQ. The ends lost 8 bases at V and 3 bases at J; junction bases unmatched: 3. The CDR3 totals 14 residues. CDR3 amino acids: CASLAGGGYNEQFF. In DNA form, the CDR3 reads TGCGCCAGTCTAGCGGGAGGGGGCTACAATGAGCAGTTCTTC.

This clone came up many times. V and J are TRBV5-1 and TRBJ1-1; weak D call: TRBD1 (6 bases). The CDR3 extends over 12 amino acids. The V end lost 3 bases, the J end lost 5 bases, and 8 bases lay between the germline ends. The germline CDR1 and CDR2 sequences are SGHRS and YFSETQ. Written as DNA, the CDR3 is TGCGCCAGCAGCTCAGGGGCTACTGAAGCTTTCTTT. Its translation: CASSSGATEAFF. Supplemented by reference TRBV5-1 and TRBJ1-1, the full variable domain reads KAGVTQTPRYLIKTRGQQVTLSCSPISGHRSVSWYQQTPGQGLQFLFEYFSETQRNKGNFPGRFSGRQFSNSRSEMNVSTLELGDSALYLCASSSGATEAFFGQGTRLTVV.

The V gene is TRBV18, the J gene TRBJ1-2; a possible D gene is TRBD1 (5 bases). Trimming stripped 3 bases from V and 8 bases from J, with 19 bases between. The CDR3 is 15 residues long. Germline V gene lookup returns CDR1 KGHSH and CDR2 LQKENI. The CDR3 loop is CASSPSGLTGGGYTF. The DNA of the CDR3 is TGTGCCAGCTCACCTTCGGGCCTCACCGGGGGAGGCTACACCTTC.

The chain links TRBV10-3 to TRBJ2-7; D ambiguous. The V end was cut by 2 bases, the J end by 2 bases, with 4 bases between. In germline, CDR1 is ENHRY, CDR2 SYGVKD. The length of the CDR3 is 12 residues. The CDR3 nucleotides are TGTGCCATCAGTGAGACACCCTACGAGCAGTACTTC. It yields the protein CAISETPYEQYF.